Each of the 16 T cell receptor beta chains below was sequenced from the same sample in a study of tumor-infiltrating lymphocytes in primary liver carcinoma. TCR beta cDNA was reverse-transcribed from about 550 ng of total RNA. The reaction used a constant-region primer and ProtoScript II reverse transcriptase. Libraries for TCR beta were built through three nested multiplex PCR rounds, which together made up a slightly modified ARM-PCR procedure. It was with TRBV1-TRBV30 forward primers and a C-beta reverse primer that the first two PCR rounds were run, at 10 to 11 cycles each. TCRdb re-called the multiplex PCR reads with MiXCR, one entry per CDR3 protein. The table has roughly 49,000 distinct CDR3 sequences, around 77% seen once; the top ten hold around a quarter. RNA and DNA were co-extracted from roughly 20-30 mg of unsorted bulk tissue. What was sequenced was liver tumor tissue from sampling region 5. Described subset: tumor region T5, tumor centre. All receptors derive from a man aged 35-49 years with primary liver carcinoma and hepatitis B virus infection.

The chain recombines TRBV5-1 with TRBJ2-7, with TRBD1 identical over 8 bases. This CDR3 comprises 13 residues. CDR1 is SGHRS and CDR2 is YFSETQ in the germline V gene. Germline trimming cut 0 bases from V and 13 bases from J; bases unmatched to any gene: 9. The CDR3 loop is CASSLGTGREYYF. In DNA, the CDR3 is TGCGCCAGCAGCTTGGGGACAGGGCGCGAGTATTACTTC. Supplemented by reference TRBV5-1 and TRBJ2-7, the full variable domain reads KAGVTQTPRYLIKTRGQQVTLSCSPISGHRSVSWYQQTPGQGLQFLFEYFSETQRNKGNFPGRFSGRQFSNSRSEMNVSTLELGDSALYLCASSLGTGREYYFGPGTRLTVT.

V and J are TRBV11-1 and TRBJ2-4; TRBD1 might be the D (5 bases). The CDR3 runs 13 residues. V shed 5 bases and J shed 8 bases, with 13 bases lying between them. The V gene's germline CDR1 is SGHAT and CDR2 FQDESV (reference sequence). The CDR3 region has the DNA TGTGCCAGCAGCCAGAAGCAGGGTGACATTCAGTACTTC. It yields the protein CASSQKQGDIQYF.

This clonotype was detected once. This may be a read error, as it is one base from a much larger clone. DNA of the CDR3: TGTGCCAGCAGCTTAACGCAATCTAGTTGGCAGTCCTTC. Translated: CASSLTQSSWQSF. The V and J genes are TRBV7-3 and TRBJ2-1; D not resolved. The germline CDR1 and CDR2 sequences are SGHTA and FQGTGA. The CDR3 loop spans 13 amino acids. The full variable domain, in which reference TRBV7-3 and TRBJ2-1 provide the parts outside the CDR3, is GAGVSQTPSNKVTEKGKYVELRCDPISGHTALYWYRQSLGQGPEFLIYFQGTGAADDSGLPNDRFFAVRPEGSVSTLKIQRTERGDSAVYLCASSLTQSSWQSFGPGTRLTVL.

Notes on this clonotype: Given the absence of the conserved phenylalanine or tryptophan at the CDR3 end, a read error is likely. CDR3 amino acids: CASSLGGSIQPQHY. In DNA, the CDR3 is TGTGCCAGCAGCCTTGGGGGGAGTATTCAGCCCCAGCATTAT. The chain has TRBV13 and TRBJ1-5, with a weak D call TRBD1 (5 bases). Germline CDR1 PRHDT, CDR2 FYEKMQ (reference sequence). The germline V and J ends were trimmed by 5 bases and 6 bases, with 14 bases remaining between them. The CDR3 covers 14 residues.

This clonotype has ten or more counts. V usage is TRBV28 and J usage is TRBJ2-7, with 7 bases matching TRBD1. This CDR3 region has 14 residues. The trim removed 6 bases at V and 1 base at J, leaving 6 bases unmatched. Germline CDR1 reads MDHEN; CDR2 reads SYDVKM. The CDR3 bases are TGTGCCAGCAGCCGGGACAGAAGTTCCTACGAGCAGTACTTC. Its protein is CASSRDRSSYEQYF. Full variable domain (outside the CDR3, taken from reference TRBV28 and TRBJ2-7): DVKVTQSSRYLVKRTGEKVFLECVQDMDHENMFWYRQDPGLGLRLIYFSYDVKMKEKGDIPEGYSVSREKKERFSLILESASTNQTSMYLCASSRDRSSYEQYFGPGTRLTVT.

This clonotype was recorded only once. It is likely a read error, because the conserved phenylalanine at the end of the CDR3 is missing. The DNA is omitted, as the CDR3 cannot be located on it reliably, and the CDR3 follows TCRdb's listing. The chain recombines TRBV6-6 with TRBJ1-1; the DNA was not used to check the table's D call, TRBD1. The CDR3 is 15 residues long, counting both termini. From germline, CDR1 is MNHNY and CDR2 SVGAGI (reference sequence). The chain's CDR3 is CASSYSGGGYTEAFS.

As concerns this clonotype: At one end the junction does not follow the germline gene, possibly because of a read error. The genes are TRBV10-3 and TRBJ1-5, with TRBD1 identical over 9 bases. Germline lookup yields CDR1 ENHRY and CDR2 SYGVKD. The CDR3 totals 16 residues. Written as DNA, the CDR3 is TGTGCCATCAGTGAGACAGGGGGCCTTAGCAGTCAGCCCCAACATTTT. The encoded protein is CAISETGGLSSQPQHF.

Details on this clonotype: It is likely a read error, because the conserved phenylalanine at the end of the CDR3 is missing. The V call is TRBV6-1, the J call TRBJ2-2; D unclear. CDR1 and CDR2 from the germline V gene are MNHNS and SASEGT. The CDR3 runs 13 residues. CDR3 in amino acids: CVSSQVFTGELFY. The CDR3 region has the DNA TGTGTCAGCAGTCAGGTTTTCACCGGGGAGCTGTTTTAT.

Remarks on this clonotype: Without the conserved terminal phenylalanine or tryptophan, this CDR3 likely stems from a read error. In nucleotides, the CDR3 is TGCAGCATACCTGACACTGAAGCTTTCTAT. Translating it yields CSIPDTEAFY. The V call is TRBV29-1, the J call TRBJ1-1, with D unclear. This CDR3 spans 10 amino acids. V was trimmed by 8 bases and J by 3 bases, leaving 7 bases between them. Germline CDR1 reads SQVTM; CDR2 reads ANQGSEA.

The rearrangement uses TRBV14 and TRBJ2-1, with 8 bases matching TRBD2. The CDR3 length is 16 residues. J gave up 13 bases and V 6 bases, and 20 bases lay outside the gene matches. Germline lookup yields CDR1 SGHDN and CDR2 FVKESK. CDR3 sequence: CASRAVAGWVNNNQFF. The CDR3 nucleotides are TGTGCCAGCAGAGCCGTAGCGGGATGGGTAAACAATAATCAGTTCTTC.

Ten or more counts support this clonotype. The V and J genes are TRBV2 and TRBJ2-3; 8 bases fit TRBD2. CDR3 length: 15 amino acids. V was clipped by 7 bases and J by 2 bases; unmatched bases: 8. The germline gives CDR1 SNHLY, CDR2 FYNNEI. DNA for the CDR3: TGTGCCAGCATGGGGACTAGTAGACCCACAGATACGCAGTATTTT. Amino acid sequence: CASMGTSRPTDTQYF.

About this clonotype: A clone one base away is much larger, so this may be a read error. This sequence joins TRBV20-1 and TRBJ1-5, with TRBD1 matching 8 bases. This CDR3 is built from 14 residues. Germline V lookup: CDR1 DFQATT, CDR2 SNEGSKA (reference sequence). The CDR3 here is CSASEGQASQPRHF. CDR3 sequence (DNA): TGCAGTGCTAGTGAGGGACAGGCGAGTCAGCCCCGGCATTTT.

This clonotype was seen once. The chain combines TRBV11-3 with TRBJ2-7; 7 bases map to TRBD1. The CDR3 runs 13 residues. Germline assignment: CDR1 SGHNT and CDR2 YENEEA. The CDR3 protein is CEGSVGQSYEQYF. For the CDR3, the DNA is TGTGAAGGCAGCGTGGGACAGTCCTACGAGCAGTACTTC.

On this clonotype: The CDR3 does not close with the conserved phenylalanine or tryptophan, likely indicating a read error. Because the CDR3's place on the DNA is in doubt, the DNA is left out and the CDR3 is given as listed by TCRdb. This rearrangement joins TRBV4-3 to TRBJ1-5; the table's D call, TRBD1, has no DNA check behind it. CDR1 LGHNA and CDR2 YSLEER come from the germline V gene. A total of 13 residues make up the CDR3, ends included. The CDR3: CASGQSREQPQRL.

About this clonotype: Because the CDR3 is missing its conserved closing phenylalanine or tryptophan, this is likely a read error. It is unclear where the CDR3 begins or ends on the DNA, so no DNA is shown, and the CDR3 is as TCRdb lists it. The gene calls are TRBV5-5 and TRBJ1-1. The CDR3 length is 14 residues, termini included. The germline V gene has CDR1 SGHKS and CDR2 YYEKEE (reference sequence). The CDR3 loop reads CASSLYYREAEAFL.

The J gene is TRBJ2-5, the V gene TRBV29-1, with D unclear. The V end was cut by 6 bases, the J end by 5 bases, with 19 bases between. CDR1 and CDR2 (germline): SQVTM, ANQGSEA. This CDR3 spans 14 amino acids. CDR3 protein: CSVGIARASETQYF. CDR3 nucleotides: TGCAGCGTAGGTATCGCGCGAGCATCGGAGACCCAGTACTTC.